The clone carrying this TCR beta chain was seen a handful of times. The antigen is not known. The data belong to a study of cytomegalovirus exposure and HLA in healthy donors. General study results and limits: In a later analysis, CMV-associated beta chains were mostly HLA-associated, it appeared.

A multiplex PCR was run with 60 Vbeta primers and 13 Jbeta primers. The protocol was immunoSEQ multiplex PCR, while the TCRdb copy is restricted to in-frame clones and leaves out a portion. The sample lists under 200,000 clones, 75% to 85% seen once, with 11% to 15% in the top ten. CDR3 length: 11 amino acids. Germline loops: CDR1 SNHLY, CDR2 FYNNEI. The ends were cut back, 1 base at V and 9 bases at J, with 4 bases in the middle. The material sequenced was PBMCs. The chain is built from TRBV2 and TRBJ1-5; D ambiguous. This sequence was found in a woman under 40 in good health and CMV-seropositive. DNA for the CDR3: TGTGCCAGCAGTGAAGGCGGGCCCCAGCATTTT. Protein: CASSEGGPQHF.